A single sample gave rise to the 10 T cell receptor beta chains below, sequenced in a study of blood T cells in healthy people across ages. It was with a sample-barcoded 5' primer and a J-beta primer mix that a second PCR of roughly 6 to 12 cycles was run. TCRdb recomputed calls from the 5' RACE reads with MiXCR, one row per CDR3 protein. The data show about 1.8 million distinct CDR3 sequences, with around half seen just once and less than 2.5% held by the top ten. The sample consisted of blood. These receptors originate from a woman in her 40s in good health.

The table lists this clonotype with a count of one. J is TRBJ2-3 and V is TRBV6-2 or TRBV6-3, with a tentative D call TRBD2 (6 bases). This CDR3 has 17 residues. The germline CDR1 and CDR2 sequences are MNHEY and SVGEGT. V was shortened by 4 bases and J by 0 bases, with 17 bases between the two germline ends. In DNA form, the CDR3 reads TGTGCCAGCAGTTCGCTAGCATTTGGGACTAGCACAGATACGCAGTATTTT. Residues: CASSSLAFGTSTDTQYF.

The rearrangement uses TRBV20-1 and TRBJ2-7, with TRBD1 identical over 9 bases. Germline assignment: CDR1 DFQATT and CDR2 SNEGSKA (reference sequence). The CDR3 contains 13 residues. Trimming took 6 bases from V and 3 from J; bases not matched to a gene: 6. The CDR3 sequence: CSALKDRGYEQYF. In nucleotides, the CDR3 is TGCAGTGCGCTAAAGGACAGGGGCTACGAGCAGTACTTC.

This clonotype was counted once. One end of the junction is discordant with germline, which a read error may explain. This chain connects TRBV7-7 to TRBJ2-1, with 10 bases that match TRBD2. The CDR3 totals 15 residues. Germline CDR1 reads SSHAT; CDR2 reads FNYEAQ (reference sequence). The CDR3 loop reads CASSLGAGGYVEQFF. DNA of the CDR3: TGTGCTAGCAGCTTAGGAGCGGGGGGGTACGTTGAGCAGTTCTTC.

A word on this clonotype: A single base separates this from a much larger clone, so it may be a read error. The rearrangement uses TRBV10-3 and TRBJ2-7; 8 bases line up with TRBD2. The J call could be wrong; TRBJ2-5 is a better fit for the DNA end. Germline V lookup: CDR1 ENHRY, CDR2 SYGVKD. The CDR3 is made up of 12 amino acids. The CDR3 region has the DNA TGTGCCATCGGAGGCGGGGGGGAGACCCAGTACTTC. It encodes CAIGGGGETQYF.

This chain connects TRBV7-9 to TRBJ1-6; 9 bases match TRBD1. This CDR3 comprises 19 residues. With 4 bases clipped from V and 3 bases from J, the junction kept 13 bases outside the gene matches. Germline assignment: CDR1 SEHNR and CDR2 FQNEAQ (reference sequence). The CDR3 protein is CASSSRDRALQHYNSPLHF. The CDR3 nucleotides are TGTGCCAGCAGCTCCCGGGACAGGGCCCTCCAACACTATAATTCACCCCTCCACTTT.

In its sample, this clonotype was seen a few times. The J gene is TRBJ2-7, the V gene TRBV11-2, with TRBD1 identical over 7 bases. The CDR3 totals 14 residues. Germline assignment: CDR1 SGHAT and CDR2 FQNNGV. With 5 bases clipped from V and 1 base from J, the junction kept 5 bases outside the gene matches. Written as DNA, the CDR3 is TGTGCCAGCAGCCAAGCGACAGGGTCCTACGAGCAGTACTTC. It codes for CASSQATGSYEQYF.

V and J are TRBV13 and TRBJ2-1; weak D call: TRBD2 (5 bases). This CDR3 spans 14 amino acids. V was trimmed by 2 bases and J by 7 bases, leaving 12 bases between them. Germline CDR1 is PRHDT and CDR2 is FYEKMQ (reference sequence). CDR3 protein: CASSLRGLKNEQFF. CDR3 DNA: TGTGCCAGCAGCTTAAGAGGGCTGAAAAATGAGCAGTTCTTC.

V is TRBV20-1 and J is TRBJ2-4; D perhaps matches TRBD2 (5 bases). This CDR3 spans 15 amino acids. Between the trimmed V and J ends, which lost 6 bases and 0 bases, there was a span of 15 bases. Per the germline V gene, CDR1 is DFQATT and CDR2 is SNEGSKA (reference sequence). The CDR3 spells CSARRARLAKNIQYF. As DNA, the CDR3 is TGCAGTGCCCGGCGGGCGAGACTAGCCAAAAACATTCAGTACTTC.

The genes are TRBV5-5 and TRBJ2-3; 7 bases map to TRBD2. V shed 0 bases and J 0 bases; nucleotides not matched to a gene: 7. From germline, CDR1 is SGHKS and CDR2 YYEKEE (reference sequence). This CDR3 comprises 17 residues. The CDR3 bases are TGTGCCAGCAGCTTGGTTGGGGTAGCGGGCAGCACAGATACGCAGTATTTT. Residues: CASSLVGVAGSTDTQYF.

This clonotype was observed once. This chain links TRBV28 with TRBJ2-7, with D maybe TRBD1 (8 bases). V lost 8 bases, J lost 6 bases, and 20 bases lay in between. This CDR3 region has 14 residues. Germline-derived CDR1 and CDR2 are MDHEN and SYDVKM. The CDR3 protein is CASHPGGTGGEQYF. The CDR3, as DNA: TGTGCCAGCCATCCGGGGGGAACAGGGGGCGAGCAGTACTTC.